Listed here is a single T cell receptor (beta chain). The protocol was immunoSEQ multiplex PCR, while the TCRdb copy is restricted to in-frame clones and leaves out a portion. The table includes around 1.9 million clones, about 94% detected once. The data were taken from a study of shared clonotypes between healthy human individuals. Per the germline V gene, CDR1 is MNHNS and CDR2 is SASEGT. This CDR3 is 13 amino acids long. V was cut by 1 base and J by 10 bases, with 14 bases left in between. Naive CD8 isolation took CD45RO-negative cells positively selected for CCR7 and excluded terminally differentiated effector memory CD45RA+ cells.

This TCR derives from a man younger than 30 in good health. Some clones in this sample may be carry-over from other donors' samples. The chain recombines TRBV6-1 with TRBJ2-7; TRBD1 is a possible D gene (6 bases). Sequenced material: naive CD8+ T cells from PBMCs. CDR3 sequence: CASSEGYRDPQYF. DNA for the CDR3: TGTGCCAGCAGTGAAGGGTACAGGGACCCCCAGTACTTC.